The present T cell receptor (beta chain) was sequenced within a study of blood T cell repertoires in COVID-19. Assay used: immunoSEQ multiplex PCR; TCRdb lists only in-frame clones, some missing. The profile shows about 200,000 clones, roughly 82% of them singletons. This clone showed up just a few times. The CDR3 totals 12 residues. The TCR was taken from a man between 35 and 55 years old who had recovered from COVID-19. The specimen sequenced was PBMCs or T cells enriched from blood (not recorded which). The chain couples TRBV21-1 to TRBJ1-2; the tabulated D call, TRBD1, remains unverified against the DNA. TRBV21-1 is termed a pseudogene. In DNA, the CDR3 is TGTGCCAGCAGGCAGGGGGTGCATGGCTACACCTTC. Encoded protein: CASRQGVHGYTF.